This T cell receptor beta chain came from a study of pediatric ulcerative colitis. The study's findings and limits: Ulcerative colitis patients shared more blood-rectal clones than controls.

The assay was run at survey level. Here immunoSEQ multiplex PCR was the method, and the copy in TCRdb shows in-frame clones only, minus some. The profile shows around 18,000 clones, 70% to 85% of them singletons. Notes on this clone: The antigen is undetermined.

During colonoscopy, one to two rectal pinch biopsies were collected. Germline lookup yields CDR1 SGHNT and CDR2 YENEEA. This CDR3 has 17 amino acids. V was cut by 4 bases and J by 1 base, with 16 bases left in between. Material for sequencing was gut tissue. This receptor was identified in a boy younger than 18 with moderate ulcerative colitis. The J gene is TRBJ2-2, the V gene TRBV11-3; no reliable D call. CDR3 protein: CASSSPSGGLNTGELFF. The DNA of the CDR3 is TGTGCCAGCAGCTCCCCTTCGGGCGGCCTGAACACCGGGGAGCTGTTTTTT.